This T cell receptor beta chain was profiled in a study of CD8+CD57+ T cells in acquired aplastic anemia (dated by TCRdb to 2017 to 2018). Regarding the study in general: DNA extracted from sorted CD4+ and CD8+ cells had a mean of around 3.3 ug, with a range of about 0.18 to 27.4 ug. CD8+CD57+ expansion was defined as frequency above the mean frequency observed in healthy subjects.

In regard to this clonotype: The antigen this receptor binds is unknown. The sample holds no much larger clone one base away, and base qualities are not on file.

Paper-wide results and their limitations: Patients and healthy controls showed no significant difference in CD8+ Simpson's diversity (P=0.060). Although 25 to 30 CD8+ CDR3 sequences were shared by patients and controls, these sequences appeared highly expressed in patients and within the immunodominant clones of patients.

Flow cytometry had shown CD8+CD57+ cell expansion in the patients selected for sequencing. Every patient had a diagnosis of severe acquired aplastic anemia based on International Study of Aplastic Anemia and Agranulocytosis and Camitta criteria. No patient had received any therapy when blood was sampled. The study deep-sequenced TCR repertoires of sorted CD4+ and CD8+ blood T cells from severe aplastic anemia patients and healthy subjects. In the USA, patient enrollment took place under clinicaltrials.gov protocols 00001620, 01623167, 00001397, 00071045, 00081523 and 00961064. Ficoll-Paque density gradient centrifugation was used to isolate peripheral blood mononuclear cells. Before DNA extraction, CD4+ and CD8+ T cells were sorted with FACS or magnetic beads. Ends trimmed: V by 4 bases, J by 6 bases; bases unmatched to a gene: 6. The CDR3 starts with the cysteine, ends with the phenylalanine, and has 15 residues. Solely the CDR3 DNA is kept, with 45 bases framed from the first base. CDR1 and CDR2, looked up from the germline V gene, are SGHRS and YFSETQ.

Genomic DNA served as template for TCR beta VDJ combination and CDR3 sequence profiling. TCR repertoire sequencing was run on an Illumina HiSeq 2000. Per the authors' processing: TRBV/TRBJ rearrangement plots, CDR3 size and DJ length profiles, and Simpson's diversity index were used to evaluate the repertoires. The most abundant DNA sequence in the deep sequencing data was defined as the immunodominant clone. CDR3 amino acid sequences were screened for sharing across subjects and were compared with published repertoires and the VDJdb database. TCRdb handled the public reads itself, with Q25 trimming in fastp and clone calling in MiXCR, and kept productive beta chains. When rows share a CDR3 protein, they turn into one entry using the most common DNA and genes. These V and J calls derive from TCRdb rather than the authors' analysis. The sample table holds 150,000 to 200,000 distinct CDR3 sequences, of which around 47% were seen once. Approximately 9.7% of the sample is held by the ten biggest clonotypes.

Material for sequencing was sorted CD4+, CD8+, or CD8+CD57+ T cells (not recorded which) from PBMCs. The sequence was collected from a human donor with aplastic anemia. Recombination joined TRBV5-1 with TRBJ1-4; a stretch of 10 junction bases matches TRBD1. The CDR3 reads CASSLRQGAHEKLFF. DNA sequence: TGCGCCAGCAGCCTCAGACAGGGGGCTCATGAAAAACTGTTTTTT. Here the CDR3 is joined to the reference TRBV5-1 and TRBJ1-4 genes, and the full variable domain is: KAGVTQTPRYLIKTRGQQVTLSCSPISGHRSVSWYQQTPGQGLQFLFEYFSETQRNKGNFPGRFSGRQFSNSRSEMNVSTLELGDSALYLCASSLRQGAHEKLFFGSGTQLSVL.